What follows are 30 T cell receptor beta chains derived from one specimen sequenced in a study of shared clonotypes between healthy human individuals. TCRdb's table, derived via immunoSEQ multiplex PCR, lists solely in-frame clones and lacks some. The profile shows roughly 1,800,000 clones, approximately 94% of them singletons. The naive CD8 subset, CD45RO-negative cells positively selected for CCR7, excluded terminally differentiated effector memory CD45RA+ cells. Sequencing was carried out using naive CD8+ T cells sorted from blood. The receptor source for this set is a man between 18 and 29 years old in good health.

V gene TRBV4-1 combines with J gene TRBJ1-1, with D hard to call. The CDR3 spans 13 residues. V shed 1 base and J shed 11 bases, with 14 bases lying between them. Germline CDR1 reads MGHRA; CDR2 reads YSYEKL. The CDR3 DNA follows: TGCGCCAGCAGCCAAGTGGTCGGGAGCGCGGCTTTCTTT. This codes for CASSQVVGSAAFF.

The chain employs TRBV30 and TRBJ1-1; D is perhaps TRBD1 (5 bases). Germline CDR1 is GTSNPN and CDR2 is SVGIG (reference sequence). With 6 bases removed from V and 7 bases from J, the gap between germline ends came to 12 bases. The CDR3 covers 11 residues. This CDR3 is CACGTGGEAFF. DNA of the CDR3: TGTGCCTGCGGGACCGGGGGTGAAGCTTTCTTT.

V and J are TRBV7-3 and TRBJ1-1; unclear D gene. The germline gives CDR1 SGHTA, CDR2 FQGTGA. Trimming shortened V by 0 bases and J by 2 bases, and 10 bases separated the two germline ends. The CDR3 is 15 residues long. CDR3 region: CASSLTGLLNTEAFF. Here the CDR3 DNA reads TGTGCCAGCAGCTTAACAGGCTTACTTAACACTGAAGCTTTCTTT.

The rearrangement uses TRBV2 and TRBJ1-5; 9 bases align to TRBD1. Germline V gives CDR1 SNHLY, CDR2 FYNNEI. The CDR3 is 18 amino acids. Losses at the gene ends were 6 bases for V and 0 bases for J; bases not matched to a gene: 12. CDR3 nucleotide sequence: TGTGCCAGCAGCCACCGGGACAGGGCCGGGAGTAGCAATCAGCCCCAGCATTTT. Encoded protein: CASSHRDRAGSSNQPQHF.

The chain carries TRBV14 and TRBJ2-2; 8 positions agree with TRBD1. In germline, CDR1 is SGHDN, CDR2 FVKESK. Unmatched junction bases numbered 4, after V lost 1 base and J lost 3 bases. This CDR3 spans 16 amino acids. CDR3 sequence reads: CASSQVRGPYTGELFF. Written as DNA, the CDR3 is TGTGCCAGCAGCCAAGTCAGGGGGCCGTACACCGGGGAGCTGTTTTTT. The complete variable domain, with remaining parts taken from reference TRBV14 and TRBJ2-2, reads EAGVTQFPSHSVIEKGQTVTLRCDPISGHDNLYWYRRVMGKEIKFLLHFVKESKQDESGMPNNRFLAERTGGTYSTLKVQPAELEDSGVYFCASSQVRGPYTGELFFGEGSRLTVL.

V gene TRBV11-3 combines with J gene TRBJ2-1; 11 positions match TRBD2. Per the germline V gene, CDR1 is SGHNT and CDR2 is YENEEA. There are 15 residues in the CDR3. The V and J ends lost 5 bases and 6 bases, in that order; junction bases with no gene match: 6. CDR3 protein: CASSPTGLAGNEQFF. In DNA form, the CDR3 reads TGTGCCAGCAGCCCCACCGGACTAGCGGGCAATGAGCAGTTCTTC.

The chain's CDR3 is CASSSDRGEQYF. Here the CDR3 DNA reads TGTGCCAGCAGCTCGGACAGGGGCGAGCAGTACTTC. V is TRBV7-3 and J is TRBJ2-7; 9 nucleotides line up with TRBD1. Looked up from germline, CDR1 is SGHTA and CDR2 is FQGTGA. The CDR3 is 12 amino acids. With 4 bases clipped from V and 6 bases from J, the junction kept 1 base outside the gene matches.

J is TRBJ1-3 and V is TRBV7-6; no clear D gene. Deletions cut 3 bases from V and 0 bases from J, with 12 bases between. Germline-derived CDR1 and CDR2 are SGHVS and FNYEAQ. This CDR3 spans 16 amino acids. The CDR3 reads CASSLSPEGSGNTIYF. The CDR3 DNA reads TGTGCCAGCAGCTTGTCGCCGGAGGGCTCTGGAAACACCATATATTTT.

As concerns this clone: Other DNA sequences in the same sample also yield this CDR3. The chain has TRBV4-1 and TRBJ2-5; no definite D call. Trimming cost V 0 bases and J 2 bases, with 7 bases left between them. The CDR3 totals 14 residues. Germline V lookup: CDR1 MGHRA, CDR2 YSYEKL. The CDR3, as DNA: TGCGCCAGCAGCCAAGAGGCTTCTCAAGAGACCCAGTACTTC. Its protein is CASSQEASQETQYF.

This rearrangement joins TRBV27 to TRBJ2-2, with D uncertain. CDR3 length: 16 amino acids. V lost 2 bases, J lost 7 bases, and 17 bases lay in between. Germline values: CDR1 MNHEY, CDR2 SMNVEV (reference sequence). In nucleotides, the CDR3 is TGTGCCAGCAGTTTAGTTGGAGTCGAGATCATCGGGGAGCTGTTTTTT. Translating gives CASSLVGVEIIGELFF.

V is TRBV27 and J is TRBJ1-5; D is uncertain. Deletions cut 6 bases from V and 2 bases from J, with 8 bases between. This CDR3 is 13 amino acids long. From germline, CDR1 is MNHEY and CDR2 SMNVEV (reference sequence). This CDR3 is CASSPFGNQPQHF. The CDR3 nucleotides read TGTGCCAGCAGCCCGTTTGGCAATCAGCCCCAGCATTTT.

The chain employs TRBV27 and TRBJ2-5; either TRBD1 or TRBD2 may supply D (5 bases each). The CDR3 sequence is 14 residues long. Trimming left V 3 bases short and J 5 bases short, with 13 bases between. The germline gives CDR1 MNHEY, CDR2 SMNVEV (reference sequence). The CDR3 bases are TGTGCCAGCAGTTTGGCAGGGAGTTATGAGACCCAGTACTTC. Translating it yields CASSLAGSYETQYF.

The V gene is TRBV10-1, the J gene TRBJ2-7, with 12 positions matching TRBD2. CDR1 and CDR2 from the germline V gene are WNHNN and SYGVQD (reference sequence). The CDR3 runs to 15 residues. The V segment lost 5 bases and the J segment 5 bases; nucleotides outside the gene matches: 7. Here the CDR3 reads CASSPTSGRSHEQYF. The DNA of the CDR3 is TGCGCCAGCAGTCCGACTAGCGGGAGATCCCACGAGCAGTACTTC.

V usage is TRBV30 and J usage is TRBJ1-1; possibly TRBD1 for D (5 bases). There are 12 residues in the CDR3. Germline V CDR1 and CDR2: GTSNPN, SVGIG (reference sequence). V lost 3 bases to trimming and J lost 6 bases, with 11 bases between them. The CDR3 loop is CAWSSGESEAFF. CDR3 sequence (DNA): TGTGCCTGGAGCTCGGGGGAGTCTGAAGCTTTCTTT. The variable domain in full, completed from reference TRBV30 and TRBJ1-1, reads SQTIHQWPATLVQPVGSPLSLECTVEGTSNPNLYWYRQAAGRGLQLLFYSVGIGQISSEVPQNLSASRPQDRQFILSSKKLLLSDSGFYLCAWSSGESEAFFGQGTRLTVV.

This CDR3 reads CASSDLANEQFF. The CDR3 nucleotides are TGTGCCAGCAGTGACCTAGCCAATGAGCAGTTCTTC. This chain joins TRBV6-1 and TRBJ2-1; maybe TRBD2 (5 bases). Trimming shortened V by 3 bases and J by 6 bases, and 6 bases separated the two germline ends. Germline assignment: CDR1 MNHNS and CDR2 SASEGT. This CDR3 spans 12 amino acids.

The chain recombines TRBV7-9 with TRBJ2-5; D is undetermined. V was trimmed by 0 bases and J by 3 bases, leaving 11 bases between them. Germline CDR1 SEHNR, CDR2 FQNEAQ (reference sequence). The CDR3 loop spans 15 amino acids. As DNA, the CDR3 is TGTGCCAGCAGCTTAGCACGGCAGCCTAAAGAGACCCAGTACTTC. This sequence encodes CASSLARQPKETQYF.

The CDR3 loop reads CATPRDRGYEQYF. The DNA for the CDR3 is TGTGCCACACCCCGGGACAGGGGATACGAGCAGTACTTC. This chain links TRBV6-4 with TRBJ2-7, with TRBD1 identical over 10 bases. Germline lookup yields CDR1 MRHNA and CDR2 SNTAGT. This CDR3 contains 13 residues. The V segment lost 10 bases and the J segment 4 bases; nucleotides outside the gene matches: 7.

The J gene is TRBJ1-2, the V gene TRBV19; 8 nucleotides agree with TRBD1. This CDR3 has 17 residues. Per the germline V gene, CDR1 is LNHDA and CDR2 is SQIVND (reference sequence). Trimming cost V 0 bases and J 1 base; bases outside gene matches: 7. CDR3: CASSIDFRTGSNYGYTF. In DNA, the CDR3 is TGTGCCAGTAGTATAGATTTCCGGACAGGGAGTAACTATGGCTACACCTTC.

The chain joins TRBV7-2 to TRBJ2-5; D not resolved. This CDR3 is built from 14 residues. Trimming left V 4 bases short and J 0 bases short, with 9 bases between. Per the germline V gene, CDR1 is SGHTA and CDR2 is FQGNSA. DNA for the CDR3: TGTGCCAGCAGCTACGGCATTTACCAAGAGACCCAGTACTTC. Translated, it gives CASSYGIYQETQYF.

The J gene is TRBJ2-5, the V gene TRBV28, with 7 positions matching TRBD2. The CDR3 runs 16 residues. Germline V CDR1 and CDR2: MDHEN, SYDVKM. The junction had 8 bases not matched to a gene; V was cut back by 2 bases and J by 2 bases. In nucleotides, the CDR3 is TGTGCCAGCAGTTTACTCGGCCTAGCGGAACAAGAGACCCAGTACTTC. Protein: CASSLLGLAEQETQYF.

This chain joins TRBV6-5 and TRBJ2-2; D is ambiguous. Germline V gene sequence: CDR1 MNHEY, CDR2 SVGAGI. Trimming pared 3 bases from V and 4 bases from J, leaving 12 bases between. The CDR3 loop spans 15 amino acids. Here the CDR3 DNA reads TGTGCCAGCAGTTATACCACCCCGGTCACCGGGGAGCTGTTTTTT. It translates to CASSYTTPVTGELFF.

V usage is TRBV7-6 and J usage is TRBJ1-4; D is uncertain. Trimming took 2 bases from V and 7 from J, leaving 8 bases between them. Germline V gene data show CDR1 as SGHVS and CDR2 as FNYEAQ. This CDR3 is 13 amino acids long. CDR3 region: CASSLRGGEKLFF. CDR3 nucleotide sequence: TGTGCCAGCAGCTTACGGGGAGGTGAAAAACTGTTTTTT.

The CDR3 spells CASSFLESWDEQYF. The CDR3 coding sequence is TGTGCCAGCAGCTTTCTGGAGTCTTGGGACGAGCAGTACTTC. V is TRBV7-8 and J is TRBJ2-7; the D is unclear. Germline CDR1 is SGHVS and CDR2 is FQNEAQ. This CDR3 spans 14 amino acids. Deletions cut 3 bases from V and 5 bases from J, with 14 bases between.

V gene TRBV6-6 combines with J gene TRBJ1-1; a weak D match, TRBD1 (5 bases). Germline V CDR1 and CDR2: MNHNY, SVGAGI (reference sequence). CDR3 length equals 13 residues. Trimming took 0 bases from V and 8 from J, leaving 10 bases between them. DNA for the CDR3: TGTGCCAGCAGTTACTCGAGCGGGGACGAAGCTTTCTTT. Amino acid sequence: CASSYSSGDEAFF.

V usage is TRBV5-6 and J usage is TRBJ1-6; D might be TRBD1 (5 bases). The CDR3 runs to 17 residues. Germline assignment: CDR1 SGHDT and CDR2 YYEEEE. V shed 1 base and J shed 6 bases, with 17 bases lying between them. The CDR3 loop reads CASSLFLTGTPNSPLHF. CDR3 DNA: TGTGCCAGCAGCTTGTTTCTTACCGGGACCCCTAATTCACCCCTCCACTTT.

The chain joins TRBV7-9 to TRBJ2-1; D may be TRBD2 (6 bases). V shed 1 base and J shed 8 bases, with 18 bases lying between them. The CDR3 is made up of 16 amino acids. Looked up from germline, CDR1 is SEHNR and CDR2 is FQNEAQ (reference sequence). The CDR3 DNA reads TGTGCCAGCAGCTTAGTAAGTGGTTCCCCGGGGGATGAGCAGTTCTTC. Its translation: CASSLVSGSPGDEQFF.

The chain combines TRBV4-2 with TRBJ2-2, with D maybe TRBD1 (6 bases). CDR1 and CDR2 (germline): LGHNA, YNFKEQ. V was clipped by 0 bases and J by 1 base, with 15 bases between them. The CDR3 loop spans 18 amino acids. This CDR3 reads CASSQDRLDRMNTGELFF. DNA of the CDR3: TGTGCCAGCAGCCAAGATCGGCTCGACAGGATGAACACCGGGGAGCTGTTTTTT.

Comment on this clone: Other DNA sequences in this sample translate to the same CDR3. The chain carries TRBV19 and TRBJ2-7, with a possible D match to TRBD1 (5 bases). The CDR3 has 13 residues. Germline V gene lookup returns CDR1 LNHDA and CDR2 SQIVND (reference sequence). Trimming took 2 bases from V and 3 from J, leaving 8 bases between them. CDR3 region: CASSITGNYEQYF. CDR3 nucleotides: TGTGCCAGTAGTATAACAGGAAACTACGAGCAGTACTTC.

This rearrangement joins TRBV4-1 to TRBJ2-7, with a possible D match to TRBD2 (6 bases). Germline CDR1 and CDR2: MGHRA and YSYEKL. Trimming took off 1 base at V and 2 bases at J, with 12 bases between the two ends. The CDR3 covers 15 residues. The CDR3 protein is CASSQGASVTYEQYF. The CDR3 region has the DNA TGCGCCAGCAGCCAAGGGGCTAGCGTAACCTACGAGCAGTACTTC.

This clone appeared a single time. V usage is TRBV19 and J usage is TRBJ2-2; 7 bases are a match to TRBD2. CDR3 length: 14 residues. Germline CDR1 and CDR2: LNHDA and SQIVND (reference sequence). Trimming removed 9 bases from V and 3 bases from J; junction bases left unmatched: 7. Here the CDR3 DNA reads TGTGCCAGCCAGTGGGACTACCACACCGGGGAGCTGTTTTTT. As protein: CASQWDYHTGELFF.